What follows are 15 T cell receptor beta chains derived from one specimen sequenced in a study of blood T cell repertoires in COVID-19. Using immunoSEQ multiplex PCR, the repertoire was profiled, and TCRdb retains in-frame clones only, with some absent. This sample has hundreds of thousands of clones, with roughly 80% found just once. The source material was peripheral blood. The receptor set was obtained from a woman of 80 years or more with acute or convalescent COVID-19.

The V and J genes are TRBV5-1 and TRBJ2-7; 7 positions agree with TRBD1. This CDR3 is built from 17 residues. Germline values: CDR1 SGHRS, CDR2 YFSETQ. V lost 0 bases, J lost 3 bases, and 12 bases stayed unmatched. DNA of the CDR3: TGCGCCAGCAGCTTGGACCCTTGGGGGACAGACCTCTACGAGCAGTACTTC. This sequence encodes CASSLDPWGTDLYEQYF.

This sequence joins TRBV6-2 or TRBV6-3 and TRBJ2-4, with TRBD1 matching 10 bases. CDR1 and CDR2 (germline): MNHEY, SVGEGT. After removal of 6 bases from V and 0 bases from J, the junction contained 11 bases not matched to a gene. This CDR3 comprises 18 residues. The CDR3 region is CASSHSGQGLLAKNIQYF. CDR3 nucleotides: TGTGCCAGCAGCCACTCGGGACAGGGGCTCTTAGCCAAAAACATTCAGTACTTC.

The chain uses TRBV5-1 and TRBJ2-1; 7 bases are a match to TRBD1. The V segment lost 3 bases and the J segment 9 bases; nucleotides outside the gene matches: 9. In germline, CDR1 is SGHRS, CDR2 YFSETQ. The CDR3 totals 14 residues. This CDR3 is CASSYGTDLAEQFF. CDR3 nucleotides: TGCGCCAGCAGCTACGGGACAGATCTCGCTGAGCAGTTCTTC. Based on the CDR3 plus reference TRBV5-1 and TRBJ2-1, the full variable domain is KAGVTQTPRYLIKTRGQQVTLSCSPISGHRSVSWYQQTPGQGLQFLFEYFSETQRNKGNFPGRFSGRQFSNSRSEMNVSTLELGDSALYLCASSYGTDLAEQFFGPGTRLTVL.

This clone was counted once. J is TRBJ2-4 and V is TRBV19; D perhaps matches TRBD1 (6 bases). Germline assignment: CDR1 LNHDA and CDR2 SQIVND (reference sequence). The CDR3 is made up of 15 amino acids. Trimming took off 7 bases at V and 0 bases at J, with 13 bases between the two ends. The CDR3 region is CASNMRGGAKNIQYF. In DNA form, the CDR3 reads TGTGCCAGTAACATGAGAGGGGGAGCCAAAAACATTCAGTACTTC. Filled out from reference TRBV19 and TRBJ2-4, the complete variable domain reads DGGITQSPKYLFRKEGQNVTLSCEQNLNHDAMYWYRQDPGQGLRLIYYSQIVNDFQKGDIAEGYSVSREKKESFPLTVTSAQKNPTAFYLCASNMRGGAKNIQYFGAGTRLSVL.

The chain employs TRBV4-1 and TRBJ2-7, with a weak D call TRBD2 (7 bases). The CDR3 is 14 amino acids. With 0 bases removed from V and 6 bases from J, the gap between germline ends came to 12 bases. Germline CDR1 MGHRA, CDR2 YSYEKL. CDR3 DNA sequence: TGCGCCAGCAGCCAAGACCGGGGGGCACGCGAGCAGTACTTC. It encodes CASSQDRGAREQYF.

The chain joins TRBV6-5 to TRBJ2-4; 7 bases agree with TRBD1. The CDR3 totals 13 residues. Germline V gives CDR1 MNHEY, CDR2 SVGAGI. Unmatched junction bases numbered 6, after V lost 5 bases and J lost 8 bases. The DNA of the CDR3 is TGTGCCAGCAGTACAAACAGGGGAGACATTCAGTACTTC. Residues: CASSTNRGDIQYF.

This clone has only a few counts. This chain connects TRBV5-1 to TRBJ2-3; 8 positions agree with TRBD2. The CDR3 contains 15 residues. J lost 4 bases, V lost 6 bases, and 10 bases had no gene match. Looked up from germline, CDR1 is SGHRS and CDR2 is YFSETQ. CDR3 residues: CASKKGGGNADTQYF. CDR3 in DNA: TGCGCCAGCAAGAAGGGCGGGGGGAACGCAGATACGCAGTATTTT.

The chain has TRBV9 and TRBJ1-6, with D perhaps TRBD1 (5 bases). The CDR3 contains 14 residues. Deletions cut 6 bases from V and 7 bases from J, with 14 bases between. CDR1 SGDLS and CDR2 YYNGEE come from the germline V gene. The CDR3 region is CASNRGVANSPLHF. The CDR3 DNA reads TGTGCCAGCAACCGGGGGGTGGCAAATTCACCCCTCCACTTT.

The chain has TRBV9 and TRBJ2-1, with 11 bases fitting TRBD1. The CDR3 covers 15 residues. Trimming removed 2 bases from V and 9 bases from J; junction bases left unmatched: 7. The germline V gene encodes CDR1 SGDLS and CDR2 YYNGEE. CDR3 coding DNA: TGTGCCAGCAGCGTCCAGCTGGGACAGGGGGGTGAGCAGTTCTTC. Translation: CASSVQLGQGGEQFF. The full variable domain, completed using reference TRBV9 and TRBJ2-1, is DSGVTQTPKHLITATGQRVTLRCSPRSGDLSVYWYQQSLDQGLQFLIQYYNGEERAKGNILERFSAQQFPDLHSELNLSSLELGDSALYFCASSVQLGQGGEQFFGPGTRLTVL.

V and J are TRBV9 and TRBJ1-6, with 9 bases that match TRBD1. The V and J ends lost 2 bases and 8 bases, in that order; junction bases with no gene match: 2. Per germline, CDR1 SGDLS and CDR2 YYNGEE. The CDR3 length is 14 residues. The CDR3 loop reads CASSVGTGHSPLHF. The CDR3 DNA sequence: TGTGCCAGCAGCGTCGGGACAGGGCATTCACCCCTCCACTTT. The variable domain in full, completed from reference TRBV9 and TRBJ1-6, reads DSGVTQTPKHLITATGQRVTLRCSPRSGDLSVYWYQQSLDQGLQFLIQYYNGEERAKGNILERFSAQQFPDLHSELNLSSLELGDSALYFCASSVGTGHSPLHFGNGTRLTVT.

This chain uses TRBV21-1 with TRBJ2-3; the table's D gene call, TRBD2, was not cross checked with the DNA. TRBV21-1 is marked as a pseudogene. The CDR3 spans 24 residues. The CDR3 DNA reads as TGTGCCAGCAGCAAAGCCCCTGGGACAGAGAGTAGCGGGGGCCGACTCCCTAGCACAGATACGCAGTATTTT. Its protein product is CASSKAPGTESSGGRLPSTDTQYF.

This chain links TRBV5-1 with TRBJ2-3; TRBD2 matches 8 bases. CDR3 size: 17 residues. Germline lookup yields CDR1 SGHRS and CDR2 YFSETQ. Trimming cost V 7 bases and J 2 bases; bases outside gene matches: 15. CDR3 in DNA: TGCGCCAGCTTCGAAGCGGGGGCCCCTTCCTACACAGATACGCAGTATTTT. Protein product: CASFEAGAPSYTDTQYF. Using reference TRBV5-1 and TRBJ2-3 for the parts outside the CDR3, the full variable domain is KAGVTQTPRYLIKTRGQQVTLSCSPISGHRSVSWYQQTPGQGLQFLFEYFSETQRNKGNFPGRFSGRQFSNSRSEMNVSTLELGDSALYLCASFEAGAPSYTDTQYFGPGTRLTVL.

The rearrangement uses TRBV19 and TRBJ2-5; possibly TRBD1 for D (6 bases). The CDR3 loop spans 15 amino acids. V lost 5 bases and J 5 bases, leaving 18 bases between the germline ends. CDR1 LNHDA and CDR2 SQIVND come from the germline V gene (reference sequence). CDR3 region: CASSFRTATGETQYF. Here the CDR3 DNA reads TGTGCCAGTAGTTTCCGGACAGCCACGGGGGAGACCCAGTACTTC.

This rearrangement joins TRBV7-9 to TRBJ2-5, with D unclear. Trimming pared 3 bases from V and 5 bases from J, leaving 4 bases between. CDR3 length: 11 residues. Germline V lookup: CDR1 SEHNR, CDR2 FQNEAQ (reference sequence). CDR3 residues: CASSFGETQYF. In nucleotides, the CDR3 is TGTGCCAGCAGCTTCGGGGAGACCCAGTACTTC.

CDR3 coding DNA: TGTGCCAGTAGTGGGGCGGTGACAGGAGTCTATGGCTACACCTTC. Translating it yields CASSGAVTGVYGYTF. The rearrangement joins TRBV19 to TRBJ1-2, with D tentatively TRBD1 (6 bases). Germline lookup yields CDR1 LNHDA and CDR2 SQIVND (reference sequence). This CDR3 is built from 15 residues. Trimming stripped 5 bases from V and 4 bases from J, with 17 bases between.